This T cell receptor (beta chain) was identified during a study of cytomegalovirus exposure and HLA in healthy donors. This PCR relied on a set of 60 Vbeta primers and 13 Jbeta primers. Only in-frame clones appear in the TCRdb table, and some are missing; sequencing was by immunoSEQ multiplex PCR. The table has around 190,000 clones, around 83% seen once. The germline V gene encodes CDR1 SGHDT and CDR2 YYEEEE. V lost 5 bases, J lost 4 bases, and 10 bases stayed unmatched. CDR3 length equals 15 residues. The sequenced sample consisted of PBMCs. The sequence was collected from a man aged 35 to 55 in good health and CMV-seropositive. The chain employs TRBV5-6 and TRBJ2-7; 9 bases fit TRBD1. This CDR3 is CASSFSGQGRYEQYF. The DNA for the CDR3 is TGTGCCAGCAGTTTCAGCGGACAGGGGCGGTACGAGCAGTACTTC.